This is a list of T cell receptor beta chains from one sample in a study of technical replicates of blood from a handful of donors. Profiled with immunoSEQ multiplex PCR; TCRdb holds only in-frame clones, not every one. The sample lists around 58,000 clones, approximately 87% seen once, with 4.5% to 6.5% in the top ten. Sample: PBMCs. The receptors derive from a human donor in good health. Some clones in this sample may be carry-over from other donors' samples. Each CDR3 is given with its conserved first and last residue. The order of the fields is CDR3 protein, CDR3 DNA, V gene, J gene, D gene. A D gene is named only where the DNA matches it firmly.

CDR3 protein: CASSLRFNLREQFF; CDR3 DNA: TGTGCCAGCAGCTTACGTTTTAACTTACGGGAGCAGTTCTTC; V gene: TRBV5-6; J gene: TRBJ2-1; D gene: NA
CDR3 protein: CASSQEPGVSGNTIYF; CDR3 DNA: TGCGCCAGCAGCCAAGAACCGGGGGTCTCTGGAAACACCATATATTTT; V gene: TRBV4-3; J gene: TRBJ1-3; D gene: NA
CDR3 protein: CASSPQVGGETQYF; CDR3 DNA: TGTGCCAGCAGCCCCCAAGTCGGAGGAGAGACCCAGTACTTC; V gene: TRBV7-9; J gene: TRBJ2-5; D gene: NA
CDR3 protein: CASSLYYVRTPTGELFF; CDR3 DNA: TGTGCCAGCAGTTTATATTATGTGAGGACTCCCACCGGGGAGCTGTTTTTT; V gene: TRBV27; J gene: TRBJ2-2; D gene: NA
CDR3 protein: CASSPSRLDTQYF; CDR3 DNA: TGTGCCAGCTCACCCTCGCGTTTGGATACGCAGTATTTT; V gene: TRBV18; J gene: TRBJ2-3; D gene: NA
CDR3 protein: CASSSSGQGYEQYF; CDR3 DNA: TGTGCCAGCTCTTCCTCGGGACAGGGCTACGAGCAGTACTTC; V gene: TRBV18; J gene: TRBJ2-7; D gene: TRBD1
CDR3 protein: CASSPDRIPEKLFF; CDR3 DNA: TGTGCCAGCAGCCCGGACAGAATCCCTGAAAAACTGTTTTTT; V gene: TRBV7-9; J gene: TRBJ1-4; D gene: NA
CDR3 protein: CASSQDIAGATSYEQYF; CDR3 DNA: TGCGCCAGCAGCCAAGATATTGCGGGAGCTACCTCCTACGAGCAGTACTTC; V gene: TRBV4-3; J gene: TRBJ2-7; D gene: TRBD2
CDR3 protein: CASSVGQGLGGEQFF; CDR3 DNA: TGTGCCAGCAGCGTAGGACAGGGGCTGGGGGGGGAGCAGTTCTTC; V gene: TRBV9; J gene: TRBJ2-1; D gene: NA
CDR3 protein: CASSLLAGGFYEQYF; CDR3 DNA: TGCGCCAGCAGCTTACTAGCGGGAGGTTTCTACGAGCAGTACTTC; V gene: TRBV5-1; J gene: TRBJ2-7; D gene: TRBD2
CDR3 protein: CSARVSQGQYF; CDR3 DNA: TGCAGTGCTAGAGTCTCACAGGGGCAGTACTTC; V gene: TRBV20-1; J gene: TRBJ2-7; D gene: NA
CDR3 protein: CTSSQEWAGGFTDTQYF; CDR3 DNA: TGCACCAGCAGCCAAGAATGGGCGGGGGGGTTCACAGATACGCAGTATTTT; V gene: TRBV1; J gene: TRBJ2-3; D gene: NA
CDR3 protein: CASSDQQADSPLHF; CDR3 DNA: TGTGCCAGCTCAGATCAACAGGCGGATTCACCCCTCCACTTT; V gene: TRBV18; J gene: TRBJ1-6; D gene: NA
CDR3 protein: CASSPRREGSSYGYTF; CDR3 DNA: TGTGCCAGCAGCCCCCGAAGAGAGGGCTCCTCCTATGGCTACACCTTC; V gene: TRBV4-2; J gene: TRBJ1-2; D gene: NA
CDR3 protein: CASSAGGTEAFF; CDR3 DNA: TGTGCCAGCAGTGCAGGGGGCACTGAAGCTTTCTTT; V gene: TRBV6-1; J gene: TRBJ1-1; D gene: TRBD1
CDR3 protein: CASSFHGPGNTIYF; CDR3 DNA: TGTGCCAGCAGCTTCCATGGCCCTGGAAACACCATATATTTT; V gene: TRBV7-8; J gene: TRBJ1-3; D gene: NA